Each of the 27 T cell receptor beta chains below was sequenced from the same sample in a study of blood T cells in healthy people across ages. The second PCR ran about 6 to 11 cycles with a sample-barcoded 5' primer and J-beta primers. TCRdb reprocessed the 5' RACE reads with MiXCR, giving one entry per CDR3 protein. The sample lists 600,000 or so distinct CDR3 sequences; roughly 48% were seen once. Sample: blood. Source of these receptors: a man at least 80 years old in good health.

This chain connects TRBV9 to TRBJ2-3; D could derive from TRBD1 or TRBD2 (5 bases each). Germline assignment: CDR1 SGDLS and CDR2 YYNGEE. Between the trimmed V and J ends, which lost 0 bases and 8 bases, there was a span of 25 bases. The CDR3 contains 18 residues. This chain's CDR3 is CASSVDRGWGNSVATQYF. CDR3 DNA: TGTGCCAGCAGCGTAGATCGGGGATGGGGGAATTCGGTTGCTACGCAGTATTTT.

This chain joins TRBV10-3 and TRBJ2-7; TRBD2 aligns across 10 bases. CDR1 ENHRY and CDR2 SYGVKD come from the germline V gene. The junction had 7 bases not matched to a gene; V was cut back by 3 bases and J by 5 bases. The CDR3 consists of 15 residues. The chain's CDR3 is CAISEIAGGRDEQYF. The CDR3 region has the DNA TGTGCCATCAGTGAAATAGCGGGAGGCCGGGACGAGCAGTACTTC.

As to this clonotype: Given a much more abundant clone one base away, this may be a read error. The genes are TRBV9 and TRBJ2-1, with 11 bases that match TRBD2. The V segment lost 1 base and the J segment 10 bases; nucleotides outside the gene matches: 10. Per the germline V gene, CDR1 is SGDLS and CDR2 is YYNGEE. The CDR3 extends over 16 amino acids. The CDR3 loop reads CASSVSASGGFGEQFF. The CDR3 coding sequence is TGTGCCAGCAGCGTATCTGCTAGCGGGGGGTTCGGGGAGCAGTTCTTC.

This clonotype was picked up a small number of times. The genes are TRBV6-5 and TRBJ2-1; TRBD2 matches 13 bases. Trimming cost V 6 bases and J 6 bases; bases outside gene matches: 8. The CDR3 runs 16 residues. CDR1 MNHEY and CDR2 SVGAGI come from the germline V gene. CDR3: CASRHSTSGGFNEQFF. CDR3 DNA: TGTGCCAGCAGACACTCGACTAGCGGGGGGTTCAATGAGCAGTTCTTC.

The chain joins TRBV5-1 to TRBJ2-1, with D possibly being TRBD1 (6 bases). CDR3 length equals 16 residues. The V gene lost 5 bases and the J gene lost 0 bases, with 15 bases spanning the gap. CDR1 SGHRS and CDR2 YFSETQ come from the germline V gene. The DNA for the CDR3 is TGCGCCAGCAGAGCAGGGGCCGCGAGCTCCTACAATGAGCAGTTCTTC. Encoded protein: CASRAGAASSYNEQFF.

This clonotype was found once. The chain couples TRBV7-3 to TRBJ2-2; 8 bases fit TRBD2. The CDR3 spans 14 residues. The V gene's germline CDR1 is SGHTA and CDR2 FQGTGA. Trimming at V came to 5 bases and at J to 6 bases, leaving 5 bases not matched to a gene. CDR3 coding DNA: TGTGCCAGCAGCCCCAGACTAGCGTCCGGGGAGCTGTTTTTT. Protein product: CASSPRLASGELFF.

Only a few counts were recorded for this clonotype. This chain connects TRBV6-5 to TRBJ1-1; D remains unclear. The V gene's germline CDR1 is MNHEY and CDR2 SVGAGI. This CDR3 comprises 17 residues. V lost 4 bases and J 0 bases, leaving 18 bases between the germline ends. CDR3 sequence (DNA): TGTGCCAGCAGTTTAGTGGGGTCACCCCTTATGAACACTGAAGCTTTCTTT. Protein product: CASSLVGSPLMNTEAFF.

This sequence joins TRBV6-2 or TRBV6-3 and TRBJ2-1; 13 bases fit TRBD2. The germline gives CDR1 MNHEY, CDR2 SVGEGT. Trimming took 6 bases from V and 12 from J; bases not matched to a gene: 8. The CDR3 has 14 residues. The DNA for the CDR3 is TGTGCCAGCAGGTGGACTAGCGGGAGTAGTGTGCAGTTCTTC. It translates to CASRWTSGSSVQFF.

The V and J genes are TRBV20-1 and TRBJ2-5; 11 bases are a match to TRBD2. Germline lookup yields CDR1 DFQATT and CDR2 SNEGSKA (reference sequence). After removal of 1 base from V and 4 bases from J, the junction contained 8 bases not matched to a gene. There are 16 residues in the CDR3. This CDR3 reads CSARVCTSGGRETQYF. The CDR3 DNA follows: TGCAGTGCTAGAGTCTGTACTAGCGGGGGTCGAGAGACCCAGTACTTC.

The V and J genes are TRBV6-5 and TRBJ2-5; 7 nucleotides match TRBD2. This CDR3 contains 14 residues. After removal of 6 bases from V and 1 base from J, the junction contained 5 bases not matched to a gene. Per the germline V gene, CDR1 is MNHEY and CDR2 is SVGAGI. CDR3: CASRPWGGQETQYF. CDR3 coding DNA: TGTGCCAGCAGGCCTTGGGGGGGCCAAGAGACCCAGTACTTC.

This chain uses TRBV4-1 with TRBJ2-5; D may be TRBD1 or TRBD2 (5 bases each). Per germline, CDR1 MGHRA and CDR2 YSYEKL. Between the trimmed V and J ends, which lost 2 bases and 5 bases, there was a span of 18 bases. The CDR3 consists of 16 residues. The CDR3 is CASSQTGTPGVETQYF. The DNA of the CDR3 is TGCGCCAGCAGCCAAACCGGGACCCCGGGTGTCGAGACCCAGTACTTC.

The J gene is TRBJ2-3, the V gene TRBV5-1, with 11 bases fitting TRBD2. The CDR3 totals 17 residues. The ends lost 3 bases at V and 0 bases at J; junction bases unmatched: 6. CDR1 is SGHRS and CDR2 is YFSETQ in the germline V gene. CDR3 DNA sequence: TGCGCCAGCAGCTCCCTGACTAGCGGGGCTAGCACAGATACGCAGTATTTT. Translating gives CASSSLTSGASTDTQYF.

As DNA, the CDR3 is TGTGCCAGCAGGGACCCCTATACCTACGAGCAGTACTTC. It is translated as CASRDPYTYEQYF. The chain is built from TRBV12-3 or TRBV12-4 and TRBJ2-7; D is undetermined. CDR3 length equals 13 residues. Deletions cut 6 bases from V and 2 bases from J, with 11 bases between.

The V and J genes are TRBV4-2 and TRBJ2-3; TRBD2 matches at 13 bases. This CDR3 spans 21 amino acids. The germline V gene has CDR1 LGHNA and CDR2 YNFKEQ. The junction had 15 bases not matched to a gene; V was cut back by 0 bases and J by 3 bases. For the CDR3, the DNA is TGTGCCAGCAGCCAAGATCTGGGACTAGCGGGATTTAGTGACGGGACAGATACGCAGTATTTT. Its protein product is CASSQDLGLAGFSDGTDTQYF.

The chain uses TRBV29-1 and TRBJ2-5; D may be TRBD2 (5 bases). In germline, CDR1 is SQVTM, CDR2 ANQGSEA. CDR3 length: 13 amino acids. The V gene lost 4 bases and the J gene lost 5 bases, with 14 bases spanning the gap. The CDR3 protein is CSVGLSGGETQYF. DNA for the CDR3: TGCAGCGTTGGACTAAGCGGCGGCGAGACCCAGTACTTC.

The chain is built from TRBV9 and TRBJ1-6, with D unclear. CDR3 length: 14 amino acids. Germline CDR1 reads SGDLS; CDR2 reads YYNGEE. Trimming stripped 3 bases from V and 10 bases from J, with 14 bases between. CDR3 protein: CASSEGIDRSPLHF. CDR3 bases: TGTGCCAGCAGCGAGGGAATCGACCGATCACCCCTCCACTTT.

The sample holds a few counts of this clonotype. This chain links TRBV7-9 with TRBJ2-1, with D possibly matching TRBD2 (5 bases). The V end lost 8 bases, the J end lost 5 bases, and 13 bases lay between the germline ends. The germline CDR1 and CDR2 sequences are SEHNR and FQNEAQ (reference sequence). The CDR3 consists of 13 residues. The CDR3 nucleotides read TGTGCCAGCCCTGCTAGCAACGACAATGAGCAGTTCTTC. It encodes CASPASNDNEQFF.

The rearrangement joins TRBV4-3 to TRBJ1-4; D uncertain. Trimming pared 4 bases from V and 4 bases from J, leaving 16 bases between. CDR3 size: 16 residues. The germline gives CDR1 LGHNA, CDR2 YSLEER. CDR3 loop: CASSPSRGEDNEKLFF. The CDR3, as DNA: TGCGCCAGCAGCCCCAGTCGGGGAGAAGATAATGAAAAACTGTTTTTT.

The chain couples TRBV7-2 to TRBJ2-1, with D maybe TRBD2 (5 bases). V lost 0 bases to trimming and J lost 6 bases, with 9 bases between them. From germline, CDR1 is SGHTA and CDR2 FQGNSA. The CDR3 has 14 amino acids. The CDR3 spells CASSLAKRSNEQFF. In DNA, the CDR3 is TGTGCCAGCAGCTTAGCCAAGCGGTCCAATGAGCAGTTCTTC.

This chain connects TRBV2 to TRBJ1-2, with unresolved D. The germline V gene encodes CDR1 SNHLY and CDR2 FYNNEI. This CDR3 has 12 amino acids. V lost 6 bases and J lost 9, with 14 bases in between. As DNA, the CDR3 is TGTGCCAGCAGAGGTTTGGGAGATAGCTACACCTTC. Its protein product is CASRGLGDSYTF.

V gene TRBV7-2 combines with J gene TRBJ2-1; D perhaps matches TRBD2 (7 bases). Looked up from germline, CDR1 is SGHTA and CDR2 is FQGNSA. The CDR3 has 17 residues. Trimming cost V 7 bases and J 12 bases, with 31 bases left between them. The CDR3 region has the DNA TGTGCCAGCACCCAAAGTCTTGGGAGGGGGGGCTTGTTGGGGCAGTTCTTC. This sequence encodes CASTQSLGRGGLLGQFF.

The chain joins TRBV20-1 to TRBJ2-1; 8 bases are shared with TRBD2. V shed 2 bases and J 0 bases; nucleotides not matched to a gene: 9. This CDR3 comprises 17 residues. Germline V gene data show CDR1 as DFQATT and CDR2 as SNEGSKA (reference sequence). The CDR3 DNA sequence: TGCAGTGCTAGAACCAGTAGCGGGAAGAGCTCCTACAATGAGCAGTTCTTC. The encoded protein is CSARTSSGKSSYNEQFF.

The V and J genes are TRBV7-3 and TRBJ1-5, with unresolved D. V was trimmed by 0 bases and J by 3 bases, leaving 6 bases between them. This CDR3 spans 14 amino acids. CDR1 and CDR2 from the germline V gene are SGHTA and FQGTGA. CDR3 sequence (DNA): TGTGCCAGCAGCTTAACCCAGATCAATCAGCCCCAGCATTTT. Translated, it gives CASSLTQINQPQHF.

This clonotype has a handful of counts. V usage is TRBV4-2 and J usage is TRBJ2-3; 7 nucleotides align to TRBD2. V was clipped by 5 bases and J by 4 bases; unmatched bases: 12. The CDR3 loop spans 16 amino acids. CDR1 is LGHNA, CDR2 YNFKEQ, per germline. CDR3 loop: CASSSGLSEGADTQYF. In nucleotides, the CDR3 is TGTGCCAGCAGCTCGGGACTATCCGAGGGCGCAGATACGCAGTATTTT.

This clonotype has only a few counts. This chain uses TRBV28 with TRBJ1-2; D call uncertain. Per the germline V gene, CDR1 is MDHEN and CDR2 is SYDVKM. The CDR3 is made up of 12 amino acids. V was shortened by 3 bases and J by 8 bases, with 10 bases between the two germline ends. The CDR3 DNA follows: TGTGCCAGCAGTTTGACCGACGGAGGCTACACCTTC. Residues: CASSLTDGGYTF.

This clonotype was detected a few times. The chain joins TRBV24-1 to TRBJ2-3, with D possibly TRBD2 on 7 matching bases. V was cut by 9 bases and J by 2 bases, with 29 bases left in between. This CDR3 spans 19 amino acids. Germline lookup yields CDR1 KGHDR and CDR2 SFDVKD. DNA for the CDR3: TGTGCCACCTCCCGACGGGGACAAAGGGGGACTACCTACACAGATACGCAGTATTTT. Encoded protein: CATSRRGQRGTTYTDTQYF.

This clonotype has at least ten counts. The CDR3 DNA sequence: TGTGCCAGCAGTTACCGCGGTGAGGGGGCCCACGAGCAGTACTTC. It yields the protein CASSYRGEGAHEQYF. The chain joins TRBV6-5 to TRBJ2-7, with 7 nucleotides matching TRBD1. V dropped 2 bases and J dropped 5; count of bases not matched to a gene: 9. The CDR3 is made up of 15 amino acids. In germline, CDR1 is MNHEY, CDR2 SVGAGI.